This is a list of T cell receptor beta chains from one sample in a study of blood T cell repertoires in COVID-19. TCRdb's table, derived via immunoSEQ multiplex PCR, lists solely in-frame clones and lacks some. In the table there are some 200,000 clones, 80% to 90% of which are singletons. The material sequenced was peripheral blood. The receptor set was obtained from an elderly woman with active or convalescent COVID-19. Each CDR3 is given with its conserved first and last residue. The order of the fields is CDR3 DNA, CDR3 protein, J gene, clone size, V gene, CDR3 length, D gene. A D gene is named only where the DNA matches it firmly. Clone size is given for some rows only: seen once, a few or many times, or a class if the clone is expanded.

DNA: TGTGCCAGCAGCTTAGAGGGGACAGGTTACAATGAGCAGTTCTTC; CDR3: CASSLEGTGYNEQFF; J: TRBJ2-1; size: .; V: TRBV7-8; length: 15; D: TRBD1
DNA: TGCGCCAGCAGCCCAAACCCCGGGACAGGGAACACCGGGGAGCTGTTTTTT; CDR3: CASSPNPGTGNTGELFF; J: TRBJ2-2; size: .; V: TRBV5-1; length: 17; D: TRBD1
DNA: TGTGCCAGCAACAACGGCGAGGGAATAGGGTCCTACGAGCAGTACTTC; CDR3: CASNNGEGIGSYEQYF; J: TRBJ2-7; size: once; V: TRBV5-4; length: 16; D: .
DNA: TGTGCCAGCTCCCCCGGAGGGGAAAACTATGGCTACACCTTC; CDR3: CASSPGGENYGYTF; J: TRBJ1-2; size: once; V: TRBV18; length: 14; D: .
DNA: TGCAGTGCTAGTATTCAGGGTTCGGTCAATGGCTACACCTTC; CDR3: CSASIQGSVNGYTF; J: TRBJ1-2; size: .; V: TRBV20-1; length: 14; D: .
DNA: TGTGCCAGCACCACAACCTGGAATCAGCCCCAGCATTTT; CDR3: CASTTTWNQPQHF; J: TRBJ1-5; size: few; V: TRBV6-5; length: 13; D: .
DNA: TGTGCCAGCAGCAAAGGGCGCGGGGCGATGAACACTGAAGCTTTCTTT; CDR3: CASSKGRGAMNTEAFF; J: TRBJ1-1; size: .; V: TRBV7-9; length: 16; D: .
DNA: TGTGCCTGGACCAAGCAGGGGGCGCTCGACGAGCAGTACTTC; CDR3: CAWTKQGALDEQYF; J: TRBJ2-7; size: few; V: TRBV30; length: 14; D: TRBD1
DNA: TGTGCCAGCAGCTCGGGACTAGCGGGGGGCCAAGAGACCCAGTACTTC; CDR3: CASSSGLAGGQETQYF; J: TRBJ2-5; size: .; V: TRBV7-3; length: 16; D: TRBD2
DNA: TGTGCCACCAGTGATTTACCAGGGGGAGGATATGGCTACACCTTC; CDR3: CATSDLPGGGYGYTF; J: TRBJ1-2; size: .; V: TRBV24-1; length: 15; D: TRBD1
DNA: TGCGCCAGCTCACCAGGAGCGGGGGGGATCCAAGAGACCCAGTACTTC; CDR3: CASSPGAGGIQETQYF; J: TRBJ2-5; size: .; V: TRBV18; length: 16; D: TRBD2
DNA: TGTGCCAGCAGCTTACGAGGCGAAGGGCGGGTTGAGACCCAGTACTTC; CDR3: CASSLRGEGRVETQYF; J: TRBJ2-5; size: .; V: TRBV7-9; length: 16; D: .
DNA: TGTGCCAGCAGCTTAGACAGGCTAGCCAAAAACATTCAGTACTTC; CDR3: CASSLDRLAKNIQYF; J: TRBJ2-4; size: .; V: TRBV11-2; length: 15; D: .
DNA: TGTGCCAGCAGCCCGGACATAGGAGAGACCCAGTACTTC; CDR3: CASSPDIGETQYF; J: TRBJ2-5; size: .; V: TRBV3-1/TRBV3-2; length: 13; D: .
DNA: TGTGCCAGCTCACCAGCCGGTAGCAATCAGCCCCAGCATTTT; CDR3: CASSPAGSNQPQHF; J: TRBJ1-5; size: .; V: TRBV18; length: 14; D: .
DNA: TGTGCCAGCAGCTTGGTACCTCGACAGGGAGGCCAAGAGACCCAGTACTTC; CDR3: CASSLVPRQGGQETQYF; J: TRBJ2-5; size: .; V: TRBV5-5; length: 17; D: .
DNA: TGTGCCAGCTCCCGGACAGGGGCGCAAGAGACCCAGTACTTC; CDR3: CASSRTGAQETQYF; J: TRBJ2-5; size: .; V: TRBV18; length: 14; D: TRBD1
DNA: TGTGCCTGGAGCGGTCACCAATCCCTTGGAAACACCATATATTTT; CDR3: CAWSGHQSLGNTIYF; J: TRBJ1-3; size: .; V: TRBV30; length: 15; D: .
DNA: TGTGCCAGCAGGGCGTGGAGCGGATCCTACGAGCAGTACTTC; CDR3: CASRAWSGSYEQYF; J: TRBJ2-7; size: .; V: TRBV7-2; length: 14; D: .
DNA: TGTGCCAGCAGTCAGAGGACAGATCGACTGTTTTTT; CDR3: CASSQRTDRLFF; J: TRBJ1-4; size: few; V: TRBV28; length: 12; D: .
DNA: TGTGCCAGCAGTTTACAGACAGATACGCAGTATTTT; CDR3: CASSLQTDTQYF; J: TRBJ2-3; size: .; V: TRBV12-3/TRBV12-4; length: 12; D: .
DNA: TGTGCCAGCAGCACGGGGACTAGCGGGGGTGTAGGGACAGATACGCAGTATTTT; CDR3: CASSTGTSGGVGTDTQYF; J: TRBJ2-3; size: .; V: TRBV7-9; length: 18; D: TRBD2
DNA: TGTGCCAGCTCACCACCGGCGGCCCCTGGGGCCAACGTCCTGACTTTC; CDR3: CASSPPAAPGANVLTF; J: TRBJ2-6; size: .; V: TRBV18; length: 16; D: .
DNA: TGTGCCAACAGAAGCAGGCCAGCGGAGACCTACGAGCAGTACTTC; CDR3: CANRSRPAETYEQYF; J: TRBJ2-7; size: .; V: TRBV24-1; length: 15; D: .
DNA: TGTGCCAGCTCGGAAATGACGGGACAGGGTTTCTATGGCTACACCTTC; CDR3: CASSEMTGQGFYGYTF; J: TRBJ1-2; size: .; V: TRBV18; length: 16; D: TRBD1
DNA: TGCGCCAGCAGTGGGGCGGGGGGCACAGATACGCAGTATTTT; CDR3: CASSGAGGTDTQYF; J: TRBJ2-3; size: few; V: TRBV5-1; length: 14; D: TRBD2
DNA: TGTGCCAGCAGTGTACAGGGAGCAACTAATGAAAAACTGTTTTTT; CDR3: CASSVQGATNEKLFF; J: TRBJ1-4; size: .; V: TRBV6-1; length: 15; D: .
DNA: TGTGCCAGCAGCGGGACAGGGCATCTCTCCCTCTCTGGAAACACCATATATTTT; CDR3: CASSGTGHLSLSGNTIYF; J: TRBJ1-3; size: .; V: TRBV9; length: 18; D: TRBD1
DNA: TGCGCCAGCAGCTCCGATCCTAGCGGGAACACCGGGGAGCTGTTTTTT; CDR3: CASSSDPSGNTGELFF; J: TRBJ2-2; size: .; V: TRBV5-1; length: 16; D: TRBD2
DNA: TGCGCCAGCAGTGACAAGGGGGCCCGCAATGAGCAGTTCTTC; CDR3: CASSDKGARNEQFF; J: TRBJ2-1; size: few; V: TRBV10-2; length: 14; D: TRBD1
DNA: TGCGCCAGCAGCTCGATGCTAGCGGGACCGATTGGGGAGCAGTACTTC; CDR3: CASSSMLAGPIGEQYF; J: TRBJ2-7; size: .; V: TRBV5-1; length: 16; D: TRBD2